The sequence of this T cell receptor (beta chain) was determined in a study of CXCR3-negative and CXCR3-positive naive CD8 T cells. With respect to this clonotype: Its antigen remains unidentified.

The CDR3 contains 16 residues. CDR1 and CDR2 from the germline V gene are MGHRA and YSYEKL. General study findings and limits: More hydrophobic TRB CDR3s were found in CXCR3-positive naive cells than in CXCR3-negative naive cells.

Each TRB cDNA library was prepared by 5' RACE (with UMI labels). No DNA is given; TCRdb re-called the 5' RACE reads and lists each CDR3 protein once. Its table records 150,000 or so distinct CDR3 sequences. Sequences were obtained from naive CXCR3+ CD8+ T cells from blood. Subset noted: CD45RO-CCR7+CD27+CD95- naive CD8+ T cells expressing CXCR3 (TNR3+). The clonotype comes from a human donor in good health. Some clones in this sample may be carry-over from other donors' samples. V usage is TRBV4-1 and J usage is TRBJ2-5; absent DNA, TCRdb's TRBD2 call cannot be checked. The CDR3 sequence is CASSPGLAGGLETQYF.